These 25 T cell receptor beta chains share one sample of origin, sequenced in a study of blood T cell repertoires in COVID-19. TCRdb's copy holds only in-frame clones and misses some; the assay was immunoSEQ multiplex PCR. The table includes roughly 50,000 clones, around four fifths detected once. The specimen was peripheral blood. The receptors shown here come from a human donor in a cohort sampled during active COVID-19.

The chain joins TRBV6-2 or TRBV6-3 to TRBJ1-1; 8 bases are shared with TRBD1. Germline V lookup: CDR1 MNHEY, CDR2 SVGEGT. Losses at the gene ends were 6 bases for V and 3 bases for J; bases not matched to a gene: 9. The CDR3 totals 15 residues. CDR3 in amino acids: CASSPRGQADTEAFF. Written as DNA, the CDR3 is TGTGCCAGCAGCCCCAGGGGACAGGCGGACACTGAAGCTTTCTTT.

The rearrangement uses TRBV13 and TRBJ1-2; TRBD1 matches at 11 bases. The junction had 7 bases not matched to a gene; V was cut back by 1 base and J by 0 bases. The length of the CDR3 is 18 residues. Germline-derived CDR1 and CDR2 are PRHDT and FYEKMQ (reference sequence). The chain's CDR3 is CASSLAKVGQGANYGYTF. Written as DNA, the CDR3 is TGTGCCAGCAGCTTAGCCAAGGTGGGACAGGGGGCTAACTATGGCTACACCTTC.

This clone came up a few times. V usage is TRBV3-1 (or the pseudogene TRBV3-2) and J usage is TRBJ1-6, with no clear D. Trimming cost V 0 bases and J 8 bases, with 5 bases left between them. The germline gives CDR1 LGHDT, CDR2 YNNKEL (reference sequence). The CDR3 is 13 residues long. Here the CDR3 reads CASSQDLDSPLHF. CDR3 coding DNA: TGTGCCAGCAGCCAAGATTTAGATTCACCCCTCCACTTT.

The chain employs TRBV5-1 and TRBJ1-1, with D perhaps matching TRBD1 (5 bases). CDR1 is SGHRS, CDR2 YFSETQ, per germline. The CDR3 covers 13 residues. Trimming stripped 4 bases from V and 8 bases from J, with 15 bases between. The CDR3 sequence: CASSNIMTDEAFF. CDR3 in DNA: TGCGCCAGCAGCAACATCATGACAGACGAAGCTTTCTTT.

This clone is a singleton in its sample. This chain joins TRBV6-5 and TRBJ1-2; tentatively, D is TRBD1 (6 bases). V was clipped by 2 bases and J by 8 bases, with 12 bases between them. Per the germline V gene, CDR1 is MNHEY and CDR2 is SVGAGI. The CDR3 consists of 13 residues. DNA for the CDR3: TGTGCCAGCAGTTACATGTCAGGGGAAGGCTACACCTTC. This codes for CASSYMSGEGYTF.

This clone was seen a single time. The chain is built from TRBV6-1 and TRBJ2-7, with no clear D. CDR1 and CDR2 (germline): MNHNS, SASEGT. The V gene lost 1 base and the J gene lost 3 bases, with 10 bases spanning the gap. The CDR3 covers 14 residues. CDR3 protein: CASSEGYSNYEQYF. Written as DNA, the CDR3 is TGTGCCAGCAGTGAAGGTTACAGCAACTACGAGCAGTACTTC.

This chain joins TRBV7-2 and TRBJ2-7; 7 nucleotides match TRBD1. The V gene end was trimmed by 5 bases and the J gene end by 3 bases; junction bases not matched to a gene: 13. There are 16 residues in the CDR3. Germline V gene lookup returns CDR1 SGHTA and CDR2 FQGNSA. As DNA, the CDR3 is TGTGCCAGCAGCACACCCAGAGGACAGGCTGGCTACGAGCAGTACTTC. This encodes CASSTPRGQAGYEQYF.

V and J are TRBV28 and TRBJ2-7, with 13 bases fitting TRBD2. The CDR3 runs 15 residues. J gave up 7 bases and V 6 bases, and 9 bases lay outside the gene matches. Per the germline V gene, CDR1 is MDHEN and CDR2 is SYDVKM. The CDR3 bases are TGTGCCAGCAGCACCGAGGGACTAGCGGGGAATGAGCAGTACTTC. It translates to CASSTEGLAGNEQYF.

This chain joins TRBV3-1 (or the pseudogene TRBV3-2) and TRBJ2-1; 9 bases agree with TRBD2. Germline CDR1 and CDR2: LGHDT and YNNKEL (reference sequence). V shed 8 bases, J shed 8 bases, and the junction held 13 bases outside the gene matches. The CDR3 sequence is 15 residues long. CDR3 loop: CASAQRGAKSHEQFF. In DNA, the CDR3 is TGTGCCAGCGCTCAGCGGGGGGCCAAATCCCATGAGCAGTTCTTC.

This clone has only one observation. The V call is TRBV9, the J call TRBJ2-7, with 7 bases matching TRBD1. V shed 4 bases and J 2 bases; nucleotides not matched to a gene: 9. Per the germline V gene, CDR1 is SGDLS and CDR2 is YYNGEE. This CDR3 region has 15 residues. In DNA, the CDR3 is TGTGCCAGCAGCCCTCAGGGGGTGGTTCCCTACGAGCAGTACTTC. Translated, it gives CASSPQGVVPYEQYF.

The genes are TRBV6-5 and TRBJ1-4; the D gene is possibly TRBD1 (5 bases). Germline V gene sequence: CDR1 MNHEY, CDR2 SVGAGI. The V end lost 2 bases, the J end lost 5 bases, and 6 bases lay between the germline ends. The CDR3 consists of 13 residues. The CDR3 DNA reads TGTGCCAGCAGTTACGACAGAAATGAAAAACTGTTTTTT. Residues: CASSYDRNEKLFF.

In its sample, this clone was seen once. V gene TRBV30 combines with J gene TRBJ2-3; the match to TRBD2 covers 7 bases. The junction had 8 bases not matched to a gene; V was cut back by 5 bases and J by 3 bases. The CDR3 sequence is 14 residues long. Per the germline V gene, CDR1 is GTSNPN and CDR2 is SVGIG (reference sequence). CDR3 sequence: CAWDGTGGTDTQYF. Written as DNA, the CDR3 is TGTGCCTGGGACGGGACGGGGGGAACAGATACGCAGTATTTT.

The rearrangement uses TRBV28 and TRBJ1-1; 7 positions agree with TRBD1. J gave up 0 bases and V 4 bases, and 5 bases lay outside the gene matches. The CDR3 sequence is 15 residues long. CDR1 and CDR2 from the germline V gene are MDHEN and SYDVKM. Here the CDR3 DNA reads TGTGCCAGCAGTTGGACAGGCCAGCTGAACACTGAAGCTTTCTTT. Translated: CASSWTGQLNTEAFF.

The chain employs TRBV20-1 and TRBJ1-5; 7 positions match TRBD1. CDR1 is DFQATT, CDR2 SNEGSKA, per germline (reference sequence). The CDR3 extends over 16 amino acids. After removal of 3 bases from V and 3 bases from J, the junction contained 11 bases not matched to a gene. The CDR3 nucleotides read TGCAGTGCTAGTGGCCAGGGGGACAGACCCAATCAGCCCCAGCATTTT. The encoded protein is CSASGQGDRPNQPQHF.

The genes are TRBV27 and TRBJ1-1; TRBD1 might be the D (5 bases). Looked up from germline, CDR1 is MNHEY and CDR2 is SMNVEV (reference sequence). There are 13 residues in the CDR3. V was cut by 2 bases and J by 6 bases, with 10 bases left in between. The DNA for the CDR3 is TGTGCCAGCAGTTTACGGGGGGTGCCTGAAGCTTTCTTT. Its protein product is CASSLRGVPEAFF.

CDR3 nucleotides: TGTGCCAGCAGCTTGGCGGGGGGAGGGATCTACGAGCAGTACTTC. This sequence encodes CASSLAGGGIYEQYF. The chain is built from TRBV5-5 and TRBJ2-7; the match to TRBD2 covers 7 bases. This CDR3 spans 15 amino acids. V was clipped by 0 bases and J by 3 bases; unmatched bases: 6. The germline gives CDR1 SGHKS, CDR2 YYEKEE (reference sequence).

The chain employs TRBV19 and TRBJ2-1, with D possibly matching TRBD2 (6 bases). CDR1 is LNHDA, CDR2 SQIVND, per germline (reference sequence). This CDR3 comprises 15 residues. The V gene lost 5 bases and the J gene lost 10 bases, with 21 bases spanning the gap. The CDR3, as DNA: TGTGCCAGTAGTTCCACCCCTCTCGGGAGCCCGGAGCAGTTCTTC. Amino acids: CASSSTPLGSPEQFF.

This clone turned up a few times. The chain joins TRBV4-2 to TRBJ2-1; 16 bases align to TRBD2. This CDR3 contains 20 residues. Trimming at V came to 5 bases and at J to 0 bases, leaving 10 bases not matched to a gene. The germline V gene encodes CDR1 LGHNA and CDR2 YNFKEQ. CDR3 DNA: TGTGCCAGCAGCATAGATCCGGGACTAGCGGGGGGGAGCTCCTACAATGAGCAGTTCTTC. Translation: CASSIDPGLAGGSSYNEQFF.

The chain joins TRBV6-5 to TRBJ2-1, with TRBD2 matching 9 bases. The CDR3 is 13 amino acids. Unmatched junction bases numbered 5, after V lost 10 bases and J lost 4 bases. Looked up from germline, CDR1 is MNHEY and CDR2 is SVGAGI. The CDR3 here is CAIGLALYNEQFF. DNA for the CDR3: TGTGCCATTGGACTAGCGCTATACAATGAGCAGTTCTTC.

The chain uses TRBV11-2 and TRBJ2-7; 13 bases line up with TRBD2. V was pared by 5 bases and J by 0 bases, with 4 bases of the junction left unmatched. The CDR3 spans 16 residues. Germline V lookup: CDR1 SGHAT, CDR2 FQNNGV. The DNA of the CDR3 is TGTGCCAGCAGCGCTAGACTAGCGGGGGGCTCCTACGAGCAGTACTTC. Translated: CASSARLAGGSYEQYF.

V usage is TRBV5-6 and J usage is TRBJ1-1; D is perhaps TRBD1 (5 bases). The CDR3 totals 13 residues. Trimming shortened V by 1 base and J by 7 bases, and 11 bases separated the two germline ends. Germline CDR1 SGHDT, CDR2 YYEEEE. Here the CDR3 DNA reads TGTGCCAGCAGCTTGCCCACAGGCCTTGAAGCTTTCTTT. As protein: CASSLPTGLEAFF.

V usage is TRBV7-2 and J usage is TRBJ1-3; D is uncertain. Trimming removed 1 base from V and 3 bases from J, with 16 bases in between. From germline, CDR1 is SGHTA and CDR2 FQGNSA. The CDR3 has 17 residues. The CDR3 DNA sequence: TGTGCCAGCAGCTTAGAATTATCTTCAATGCGTGGAAACACCATATATTTT. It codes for CASSLELSSMRGNTIYF.

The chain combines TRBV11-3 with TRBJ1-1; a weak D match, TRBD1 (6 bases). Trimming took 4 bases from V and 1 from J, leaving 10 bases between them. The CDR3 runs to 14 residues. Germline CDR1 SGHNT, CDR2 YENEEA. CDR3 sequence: CASSSRGGNTEAFF. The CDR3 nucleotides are TGTGCCAGCAGCTCGAGAGGGGGGAACACTGAAGCTTTCTTT.

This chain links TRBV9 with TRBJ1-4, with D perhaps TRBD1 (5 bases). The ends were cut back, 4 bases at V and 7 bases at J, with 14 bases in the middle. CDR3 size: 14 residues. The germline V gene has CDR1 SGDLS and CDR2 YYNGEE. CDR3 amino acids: CASSPDSLREKLFF. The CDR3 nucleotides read TGTGCCAGCAGCCCAGACAGTCTGCGTGAAAAACTGTTTTTT.

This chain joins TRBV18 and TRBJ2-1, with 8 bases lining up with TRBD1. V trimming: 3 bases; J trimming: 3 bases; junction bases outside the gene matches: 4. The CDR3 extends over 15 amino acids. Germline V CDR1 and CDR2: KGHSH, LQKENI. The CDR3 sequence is CASSPFGTGYNEQFF. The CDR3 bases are TGTGCCAGCTCACCCTTCGGGACAGGCTACAATGAGCAGTTCTTC.